The text below deals with one T cell receptor (beta chain). Its antigen is still unknown. There are 14 residues in the CDR3. The V and J ends lost 1 base and 7 bases respectively, with 13 bases between them. Germline CDR1 and CDR2: MGHRA and YSYEKL. The data derive from a study of molecular identifiers for immune sequencing clone quantification. The overall study: Replicates split RNA from around 20,000 or 100,000 naive CD8 cells five ways, and the researchers sequenced four portions. General study results and limits: Clones exceeding 20 RNA copies carried over 99% of effector molecules but under 1% of naive-cell molecules.

Naive CD8 T cells underwent sorting with the CD8+CD4-CCR7+CD45RA+ definition. Listed TCR primers, together with previously described methods, were used for the bulk TCR libraries. One entry per CDR3 protein, called by TCRdb with MiXCR from the PCR reads. The sample has more than 70,000 distinct CDR3 sequences, around a fifth seen once; the top ten hold 1.1%. This chain joins TRBV4-1 and TRBJ1-2; D might be TRBD1 (5 bases). The sequence came from a human donor in good health. Some libraries in this study had Jurkat cell RNA spiked in. Sequencing was performed on naive CD8+ T cells from blood, with Jurkat cell RNA spiked in. The subset here: FACS-sorted CD8+CD4-CCR7+CD45RA+ naive T cells. Written as DNA, the CDR3 is TGCGCCAGCAGCCAAGCTGACGGGGGTTCTGGCTACACCTTC. Translation: CASSQADGGSGYTF.